These T cell receptor beta chains were read from a single sample in a study of T cell changes during pregnancy in multiple sclerosis. Libraries were prepared by immunoSEQ multiplex PCR; TCRdb keeps only in-frame clonotypes and omits some of them. Here the sample spans around 110,000 clones, 90% to 95% being singletons. Sequencing was performed on peripheral blood, taken in the third trimester of pregnancy. The receptors shown here come from a female donor with multiple sclerosis, enrolled in a pregnancy study. The CDR3 runs from the conserved cysteine through the conserved F or W. The D gene is left open where the match is weak. Only part of the rows carry a size: once, few, many, or a class if the clone is expanded.

d_gene: NA
j_gene: TRBJ1-2
abundance: NA
v_gene: TRBV29-1
CDR3aa: CSVEDRDGYTF
CDR3nt: TGCAGCGTTGAAGATCGGGATGGCTACACCTTC

d_gene: NA
j_gene: TRBJ1-1
abundance: NA
v_gene: TRBV2
CDR3aa: CASNGDMNTEAFF
CDR3nt: TGTGCCAGCAATGGGGACATGAACACTGAAGCTTTCTTT

d_gene: NA
j_gene: TRBJ2-1
abundance: NA
v_gene: TRBV30
CDR3aa: CAWSKAPREQFF
CDR3nt: TGTGCCTGGAGTAAAGCCCCGAGGGAGCAGTTCTTC

d_gene: NA
j_gene: TRBJ2-3
abundance: NA
v_gene: TRBV10-3
CDR3aa: CAISERERTDTQYF
CDR3nt: TGTGCCATCAGTGAGCGGGAGAGGACAGATACGCAGTATTTT

d_gene: TRBD1
j_gene: TRBJ2-7
abundance: NA
v_gene: TRBV6-1
CDR3aa: CASGQGATVGQYF
CDR3nt: TGTGCCAGCGGTCAGGGGGCGACGGTAGGGCAGTACTTC

d_gene: NA
j_gene: TRBJ1-2
abundance: NA
v_gene: TRBV7-9
CDR3aa: CASSLAGGRFGYTF
CDR3nt: TGTGCCAGCAGCTTAGCGGGGGGGCGCTTTGGCTACACCTTC

d_gene: NA
j_gene: TRBJ2-2
abundance: NA
v_gene: TRBV19
CDR3aa: CASSIVAFRELFF
CDR3nt: TGTGCCAGTAGTATAGTGGCCTTTAGGGAGCTGTTTTTT

d_gene: NA
j_gene: TRBJ1-1
abundance: NA
v_gene: TRBV9
CDR3aa: CASSVAGRGNTEAFF
CDR3nt: TGTGCCAGCAGCGTAGCAGGGAGGGGGAACACTGAAGCTTTCTTT

d_gene: TRBD1
j_gene: TRBJ2-7
abundance: NA
v_gene: TRBV6-5
CDR3aa: CASSSGDSGYEQYF
CDR3nt: TGTGCCAGCAGTTCAGGGGACAGTGGGTACGAGCAGTACTTC

d_gene: NA
j_gene: TRBJ1-2
abundance: NA
v_gene: TRBV6-5
CDR3aa: CASSPQARRGYTF
CDR3nt: TGTGCCAGCAGTCCCCAGGCGCGGAGGGGCTACACCTTC

d_gene: NA
j_gene: TRBJ2-2
abundance: NA
v_gene: TRBV28
CDR3aa: CASSFGGLGTGELFF
CDR3nt: TGTGCCAGCAGTTTCGGGGGGCTGGGCACCGGGGAGCTGTTTTTT

d_gene: NA
j_gene: TRBJ2-7
abundance: NA
v_gene: TRBV28
CDR3aa: CATTPGLSYEQYF
CDR3nt: TGTGCCACTACCCCGGGACTCTCCTACGAGCAGTACTTC

d_gene: NA
j_gene: TRBJ1-1
abundance: NA
v_gene: TRBV29-1
CDR3aa: CSVGMEDLNTEAFF
CDR3nt: TGCAGCGTGGGTATGGAGGACCTGAACACTGAAGCTTTCTTT

d_gene: NA
j_gene: TRBJ2-3
abundance: NA
v_gene: TRBV9
CDR3aa: CASSALLEWTDTQYF
CDR3nt: TGTGCCAGCAGCGCGTTGTTGGAGTGGACAGATACGCAGTATTTT

d_gene: TRBD1
j_gene: TRBJ1-5
abundance: NA
v_gene: TRBV14
CDR3aa: CASSQATGPSGQPQHF
CDR3nt: TGTGCCAGCAGCCAAGCGACAGGGCCCTCAGGTCAGCCCCAGCATTTT

d_gene: TRBD2
j_gene: TRBJ2-2
abundance: NA
v_gene: TRBV4-2
CDR3aa: CASSQEGRAWAGELFF
CDR3nt: TGTGCCAGCAGCCAAGAAGGGAGGGCCTGGGCCGGGGAGCTGTTTTTT

d_gene: NA
j_gene: TRBJ2-7
abundance: NA
v_gene: TRBV19
CDR3aa: CASSMVGAYEQYF
CDR3nt: TGTGCCAGTAGTATGGTCGGAGCCTACGAGCAGTACTTC

d_gene: NA
j_gene: TRBJ2-3
abundance: once
v_gene: TRBV5-1
CDR3aa: CASSLVAVNTDTQYF
CDR3nt: TGCGCCAGCAGCTTGGTAGCGGTGAACACAGATACGCAGTATTTT

d_gene: TRBD1
j_gene: TRBJ1-2
abundance: once
v_gene: TRBV5-4
CDR3aa: CASSTTGGGGDYGYTF
CDR3nt: TGTGCCAGCAGCACCACAGGGGGCGGGGGCGACTATGGCTACACCTTC

d_gene: TRBD1
j_gene: TRBJ1-3
abundance: NA
v_gene: TRBV6-1
CDR3aa: CASRDRGRTGNTIYF
CDR3nt: TGTGCCTCGAGAGACAGGGGGCGAACTGGAAACACCATATATTTT

d_gene: TRBD1
j_gene: TRBJ1-1
abundance: NA
v_gene: TRBV18
CDR3aa: CASSLDRWNTEAFF
CDR3nt: TGTGCCAGCTCCCTGGACAGGTGGAACACTGAAGCTTTCTTT

d_gene: TRBD2
j_gene: TRBJ2-3
abundance: once
v_gene: TRBV7-3
CDR3aa: CASSSVAGGADTQYF
CDR3nt: TGTGCCAGCAGCTCCGTAGCGGGAGGGGCAGATACGCAGTATTTT

d_gene: NA
j_gene: TRBJ2-7
abundance: NA
v_gene: TRBV10-3
CDR3aa: CAISLDRDGEEQYF
CDR3nt: TGTGCCATCAGTTTGGACAGAGATGGGGAGGAGCAGTACTTC

d_gene: NA
j_gene: TRBJ2-3
abundance: NA
v_gene: TRBV5-6
CDR3aa: CASSLAPTRYDSDTQYF
CDR3nt: TGTGCCAGCAGCTTGGCCCCCACAAGGTACGACTCAGATACGCAGTATTTT

d_gene: NA
j_gene: TRBJ2-5
abundance: NA
v_gene: TRBV28
CDR3aa: CASSTWDNQETQYF
CDR3nt: TGTGCCAGCAGCACCTGGGACAATCAAGAGACCCAGTACTTC

d_gene: TRBD1
j_gene: TRBJ1-2
abundance: NA
v_gene: TRBV5-4
CDR3aa: CASSLIGWTGPDYGYTF
CDR3nt: TGTGCCAGCAGCTTGATTGGTTGGACAGGGCCGGACTATGGCTACACCTTC

d_gene: TRBD2
j_gene: TRBJ2-1
abundance: NA
v_gene: TRBV19
CDR3aa: CASSISRGLGAGEQFF
CDR3nt: TGTGCCAGTAGTATTAGTAGGGGACTAGGGGCCGGTGAGCAGTTCTTC

d_gene: TRBD2
j_gene: TRBJ2-5
abundance: NA
v_gene: TRBV5-4
CDR3aa: CASSWGLAGNGGETQYF
CDR3nt: TGTGCCAGCAGCTGGGGACTAGCGGGAAATGGCGGGGAGACCCAGTACTTC

d_gene: TRBD1
j_gene: TRBJ1-1
abundance: NA
v_gene: TRBV7-3
CDR3aa: CASSLTAGDRGRTEAFF
CDR3nt: TGTGCCAGCAGCTTAACGGCTGGGGACAGGGGGAGGACTGAAGCTTTCTTT

d_gene: NA
j_gene: TRBJ2-1
abundance: NA
v_gene: TRBV7-9
CDR3aa: CASSNREFNEQFF
CDR3nt: TGTGCCAGCAGCAACAGGGAGTTCAATGAGCAGTTCTTC

d_gene: TRBD1
j_gene: TRBJ1-5
abundance: NA
v_gene: TRBV18
CDR3aa: CASSPRTGDQPQHF
CDR3nt: TGTGCCAGCTCACCACGGACAGGGGATCAGCCCCAGCATTTT

d_gene: TRBD1
j_gene: TRBJ1-4
abundance: NA
v_gene: TRBV5-1
CDR3aa: CASRQGARGEKLFF
CDR3nt: TGCGCCAGCAGACAGGGGGCGCGGGGTGAAAAACTGTTTTTT

d_gene: TRBD2
j_gene: TRBJ2-7
abundance: NA
v_gene: TRBV7-2
CDR3aa: CASSLVGRAYEQYF
CDR3nt: TGTGCCAGCAGCTTAGTCGGGAGGGCCTACGAGCAGTACTTC

d_gene: NA
j_gene: TRBJ1-5
abundance: NA
v_gene: TRBV23-1
CDR3aa: CASSQRPPGERGGNQPQHF
CDR3nt: TGCGCCAGCAGTCAAAGGCCACCAGGGGAACGGGGGGGCAATCAGCCCCAGCATTTT

d_gene: TRBD2
j_gene: TRBJ2-2
abundance: NA
v_gene: TRBV5-6
CDR3aa: CASRRRPSGTITGELFF
CDR3nt: TGTGCCAGCAGGCGGCGTCCTAGCGGGACGATAACCGGGGAGCTGTTTTTT

d_gene: TRBD1
j_gene: TRBJ1-4
abundance: NA
v_gene: TRBV6-5
CDR3aa: CASSPGQGREKLFF
CDR3nt: TGTGCCAGCAGCCCGGGACAGGGGCGGGAAAAACTGTTTTTT

d_gene: TRBD2
j_gene: TRBJ2-1
abundance: NA
v_gene: TRBV7-2
CDR3aa: CASSVSRGRIGEQFF
CDR3nt: TGTGCCAGCAGCGTTAGCCGCGGGAGAATCGGGGAGCAGTTCTTC

d_gene: NA
j_gene: TRBJ2-5
abundance: NA
v_gene: TRBV6-1
CDR3aa: CASSEQPGNQETQYF
CDR3nt: TGTGCCAGCAGTGAACAGCCAGGCAATCAAGAGACCCAGTACTTC

d_gene: NA
j_gene: TRBJ2-5
abundance: NA
v_gene: TRBV11-2
CDR3aa: CASSIGQIQETQYF
CDR3nt: TGTGCCAGCAGCATCGGACAGATCCAAGAGACCCAGTACTTC

d_gene: NA
j_gene: TRBJ2-1
abundance: NA
v_gene: TRBV19
CDR3aa: CASSLTRVPSYNEQFF
CDR3nt: TGTGCCAGTAGTCTGACCAGGGTTCCCTCCTACAATGAGCAGTTCTTC

d_gene: NA
j_gene: TRBJ2-1
abundance: NA
v_gene: TRBV18
CDR3aa: CASSPGANEQFF
CDR3nt: TGTGCCAGCTCACCAGGGGCCAATGAGCAGTTCTTC

d_gene: NA
j_gene: TRBJ1-5
abundance: NA
v_gene: TRBV28
CDR3aa: CASSPTEHSNQPQHF
CDR3nt: TGTGCCAGCAGTCCGACAGAACATAGCAATCAGCCCCAGCATTTT

d_gene: TRBD2
j_gene: TRBJ2-7
abundance: NA
v_gene: TRBV28
CDR3aa: CASSGLAGSYEQYF
CDR3nt: TGTGCCAGCTCGGGACTAGCGGGATCCTACGAGCAGTACTTC

d_gene: NA
j_gene: TRBJ2-2
abundance: NA
v_gene: TRBV27
CDR3aa: CASSGRAGQRNTGELFF
CDR3nt: TGTGCCAGCAGTGGCCGAGCGGGACAACGGAACACCGGGGAGCTGTTTTTT

d_gene: TRBD1
j_gene: TRBJ2-7
abundance: NA
v_gene: TRBV27
CDR3aa: CASSPLGQGAGEQYF
CDR3nt: TGTGCCAGCAGTCCCCTGGGACAGGGGGCGGGGGAGCAGTACTTC

d_gene: NA
j_gene: TRBJ1-1
abundance: few
v_gene: TRBV9
CDR3aa: CASRGHPNTEAFF
CDR3nt: TGTGCCAGCAGAGGACACCCAAACACTGAAGCTTTCTTT

d_gene: TRBD2
j_gene: TRBJ2-1
abundance: NA
v_gene: TRBV7-7
CDR3aa: CASSPQTSGRDEQFF
CDR3nt: TGTGCCAGCAGCCCGCAGACTAGCGGGAGAGATGAGCAGTTCTTC

d_gene: TRBD2
j_gene: TRBJ2-5
abundance: NA
v_gene: TRBV9
CDR3aa: CASSVAGTSGMGGQETQYF
CDR3nt: TGTGCCAGCAGCGTAGCTGGGACTAGCGGGATGGGTGGCCAAGAGACCCAGTACTTC

d_gene: NA
j_gene: TRBJ1-1
abundance: NA
v_gene: TRBV6-5
CDR3aa: CASRSPTERAFF
CDR3nt: TGTGCCAGCAGGTCACCGACAGAACGGGCTTTCTTT

d_gene: NA
j_gene: TRBJ2-2
abundance: NA
v_gene: TRBV7-2
CDR3aa: CASSVPGLNTGELFF
CDR3nt: TGTGCCAGCAGCGTACCGGGACTCAACACCGGGGAGCTGTTTTTT

d_gene: NA
j_gene: TRBJ2-5
abundance: NA
v_gene: TRBV2
CDR3aa: CASSPGAVETQYF
CDR3nt: TGTGCCAGCAGCCCAGGGGCAGTCGAGACCCAGTACTTC

d_gene: NA
j_gene: TRBJ1-2
abundance: NA
v_gene: TRBV11-2
CDR3aa: CASSLGGATTCF
CDR3nt: TGTGCCAGCAGCTTAGGTGGGGCCACCACTTGCTTC

d_gene: TRBD1
j_gene: TRBJ1-5
abundance: NA
v_gene: TRBV28
CDR3aa: CASKQGGRGSVQPQHF
CDR3nt: TGTGCCAGCAAACAGGGGGGCAGGGGGTCGGTTCAGCCCCAGCATTTT

d_gene: TRBD2
j_gene: TRBJ2-3
abundance: NA
v_gene: TRBV19
CDR3aa: CASSRGVTDTQYF
CDR3nt: TGTGCCAGTAGTCGGGGGGTCACAGATACGCAGTATTTT